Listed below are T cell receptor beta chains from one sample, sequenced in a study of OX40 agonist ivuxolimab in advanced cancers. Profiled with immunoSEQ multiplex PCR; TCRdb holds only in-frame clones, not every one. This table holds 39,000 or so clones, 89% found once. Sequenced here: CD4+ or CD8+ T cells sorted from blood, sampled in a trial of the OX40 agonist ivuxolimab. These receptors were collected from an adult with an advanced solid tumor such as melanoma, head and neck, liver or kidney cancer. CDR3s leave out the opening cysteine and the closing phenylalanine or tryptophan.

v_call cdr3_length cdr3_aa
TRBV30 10 AWRLQGIGYT
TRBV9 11 ASSRQGAGELF
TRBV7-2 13 ASSLRTGGGYGYT
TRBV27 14 ASSLSFGEVQETQY
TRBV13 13 ASTLGGRVTDTQY
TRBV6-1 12 ASRSGLWSGELF
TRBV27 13 ASSRQTGRTDTQY
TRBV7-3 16 ASSLTRDRKTLQETQY
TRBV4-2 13 ASSQQLTVGGEQY
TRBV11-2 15 ASSLRPTGAKGSEQY
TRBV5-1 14 ASSLAGTAGVDEQF
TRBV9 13 ASSVESGGYNEQF
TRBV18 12 ASSPDRGYGEQY
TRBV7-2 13 ASSLGYYSYNEQF
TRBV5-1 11 ASSTGAGETQY
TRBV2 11 ASSEQGAGEQY
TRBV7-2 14 ASKIAGGLAKNIQY
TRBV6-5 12 ASRSDSSGNTIY
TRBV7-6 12 ASSRTDANTEAF
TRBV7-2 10 ASSPRGYGYT
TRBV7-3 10 ASSAQIYGYT
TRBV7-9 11 ALQGTSYNEQF
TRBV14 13 ASSQRGGANTEAF
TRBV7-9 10 ASSFGRYEQY
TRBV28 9 ASSLSRGYT
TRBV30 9 AWSLNYEQY
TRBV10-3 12 AISEDSRNSPLH
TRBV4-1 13 ASSQGREKGYGYT
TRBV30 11 AWITKGLYGYT
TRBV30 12 AWRRGQRNSPLH
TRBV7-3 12 ASSLETTDYEQY
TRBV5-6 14 ASSLARRGSTDTQY
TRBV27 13 ASSTYRGVENIQY
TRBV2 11 ASSGGLAQPQH
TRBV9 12 ASTLGQGDSPLH
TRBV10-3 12 ATEGRVERNTIY
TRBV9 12 ASSVGLNTGELF
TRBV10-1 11 ASTCRANQPQH
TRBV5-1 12 ASRGGVSYNEQF
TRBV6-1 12 ASSDIGRNTEAF
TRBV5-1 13 ASSLEQGIHNEQF
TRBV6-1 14 ASSEAGWEFGNTIY
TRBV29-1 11 SVETGLNTEAF
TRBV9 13 ASSPRDRPNTEAF
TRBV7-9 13 ASSETAENYNEQF
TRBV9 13 ASSAGGYGTGELF
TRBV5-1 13 ASSSGQGKQREAF
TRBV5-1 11 ASSLERLGGYT
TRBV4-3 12 ASSQPGGNTEAF
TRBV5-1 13 ASSLEVATNEKLF
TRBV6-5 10 ASSTPGKGQH